These 3 T cell receptor beta chains were all obtained from the same sample, sequenced in a study of cytomegalovirus exposure and HLA in healthy donors. Using immunoSEQ multiplex PCR, the repertoire was profiled, and TCRdb retains in-frame clones only, with some absent. The sample consists of under 80,000 clones, 94% of them appearing once. Sequenced material: PBMCs. Source of these receptors: a woman aged 18-29 years in good health and CMV-seronegative.

The chain joins TRBV2 to TRBJ2-3; D remains unclear. The CDR3 is made up of 12 amino acids. Germline CDR1 is SNHLY and CDR2 is FYNNEI. The V gene lost 6 bases and the J gene lost 6 bases, with 10 bases spanning the gap. The chain's CDR3 is CASRLSPDTQYF. The CDR3 DNA is TGTGCCAGCAGACTATCCCCCGATACGCAGTATTTT.

The chain is built from TRBV19 and TRBJ1-1; tentative D call: TRBD1 (6 bases). Trimming stripped 4 bases from V and 5 bases from J, with 20 bases between. This CDR3 region has 16 residues. The germline V gene has CDR1 LNHDA and CDR2 SQIVND (reference sequence). CDR3 protein: CASSNNRVGRGTEAFF. CDR3 in DNA: TGTGCCAGTAGTAATAACAGGGTGGGTAGGGGAACTGAAGCTTTCTTT.

This sequence joins TRBV7-9 and TRBJ2-1, with D hard to call. CDR1 is SEHNR, CDR2 FQNEAQ, per germline (reference sequence). This CDR3 is built from 12 residues. V lost 2 bases to trimming and J lost 9 bases, with 8 bases between them. For the CDR3, the DNA is TGTGCCAGCAGCTTAATGATGAGTGAGCAGTTCTTC. Its translation is CASSLMMSEQFF.